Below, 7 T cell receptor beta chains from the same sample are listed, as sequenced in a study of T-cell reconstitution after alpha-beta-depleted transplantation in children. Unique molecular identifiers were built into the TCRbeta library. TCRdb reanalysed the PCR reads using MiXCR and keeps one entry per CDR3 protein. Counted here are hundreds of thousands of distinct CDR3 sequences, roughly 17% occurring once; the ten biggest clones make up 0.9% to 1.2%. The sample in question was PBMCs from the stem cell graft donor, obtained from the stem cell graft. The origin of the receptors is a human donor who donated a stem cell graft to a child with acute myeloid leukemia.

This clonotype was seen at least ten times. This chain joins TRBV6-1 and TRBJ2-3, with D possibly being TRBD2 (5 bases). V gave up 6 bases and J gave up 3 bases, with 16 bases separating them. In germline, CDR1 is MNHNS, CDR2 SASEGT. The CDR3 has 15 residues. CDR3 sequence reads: CASSPLGVGTDTQYF. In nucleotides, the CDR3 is TGTGCCAGCAGCCCCCTCGGGGTTGGAACAGATACGCAGTATTTT.

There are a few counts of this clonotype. This chain's CDR3 is CASKGEATNEKLFF. DNA of the CDR3: TGTGCCAGCAAGGGCGAGGCAACTAATGAAAAACTGTTTTTT. The chain is built from TRBV6-1 and TRBJ1-4; D unresolved. CDR3 length: 14 amino acids. Trimming pared 7 bases from V and 0 bases from J, leaving 9 bases between. Germline assignment: CDR1 MNHNS and CDR2 SASEGT.

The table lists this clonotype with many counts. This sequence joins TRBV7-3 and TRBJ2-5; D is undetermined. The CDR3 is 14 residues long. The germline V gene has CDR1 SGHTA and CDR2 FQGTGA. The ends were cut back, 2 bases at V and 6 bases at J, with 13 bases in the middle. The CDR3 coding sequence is TGTGCCAGCAGCTTATTGGCTGATGGGCAGACCCAGTACTTC. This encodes CASSLLADGQTQYF.

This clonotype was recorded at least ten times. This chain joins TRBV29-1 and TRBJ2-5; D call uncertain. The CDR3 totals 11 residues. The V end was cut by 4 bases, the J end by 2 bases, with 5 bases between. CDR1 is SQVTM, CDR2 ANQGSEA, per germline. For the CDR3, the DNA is TGCAGCGTTGTGGAGCAAGAGACCCAGTACTTC. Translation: CSVVEQETQYF.

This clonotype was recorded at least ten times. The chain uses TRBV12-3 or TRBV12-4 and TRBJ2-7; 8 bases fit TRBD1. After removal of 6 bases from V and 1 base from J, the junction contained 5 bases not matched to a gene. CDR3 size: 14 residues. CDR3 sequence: CASSFGQGSYEQYF. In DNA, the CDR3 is TGTGCCAGCAGCTTCGGACAGGGATCCTACGAGCAGTACTTC.

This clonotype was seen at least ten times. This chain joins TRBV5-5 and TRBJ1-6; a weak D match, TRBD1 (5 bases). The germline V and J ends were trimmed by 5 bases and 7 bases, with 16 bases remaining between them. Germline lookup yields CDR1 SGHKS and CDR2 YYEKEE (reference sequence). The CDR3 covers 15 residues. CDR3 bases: TGTGCCAGCAGACCGACGGGGGTAAGGAATTCACCCCTCCACTTT. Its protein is CASRPTGVRNSPLHF.

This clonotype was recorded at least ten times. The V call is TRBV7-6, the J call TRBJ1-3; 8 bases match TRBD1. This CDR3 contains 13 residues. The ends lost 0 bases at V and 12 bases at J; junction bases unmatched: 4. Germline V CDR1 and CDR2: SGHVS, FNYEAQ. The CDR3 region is CASSLALGQDIYF. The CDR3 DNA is TGTGCCAGCAGCTTAGCTTTGGGACAGGACATATATTTT.